This passage covers 29 T cell receptor beta chains from one sample sequenced in a study of neurological immune-mediated disorders (dated by TCRdb to between 2018 and 2021). The library was generated by 5' RACE. TCRdb lists the instrument as Illumina HiSeq 2500. TCRdb itself trimmed the public reads at Q25 with fastp, ran MiXCR and retained productive beta chains. A single entry per CDR3 protein holds the most common genes and DNA from its merged rows. The sample table records tens of thousands of distinct CDR3 sequences; 4.5% of these occur just once. Of the sample, 5.5% to 6% falls within the top ten clones. The sample comprised PBMCs. Receptor source: a woman aged 55-69 years with multiple sclerosis.

This clonotype was counted at least ten times. This sequence joins TRBV20-1 and TRBJ1-1; D is perhaps TRBD1 (5 bases). The ends were cut back, 6 bases at V and 5 bases at J, with 13 bases in the middle. The CDR3 loop spans 12 amino acids. Per germline, CDR1 DFQATT and CDR2 SNEGSKA (reference sequence). CDR3 sequence: CSAGTGGTEAFF. The CDR3 bases are TGCAGTGCCGGCACGGGGGGGACTGAAGCTTTCTTT.

In its sample, this clonotype was seen many times. The rearrangement links TRBV29-1 to TRBJ1-1, with TRBD1 as a possible D gene (5 bases). V lost 5 bases, J lost 14 bases, and 15 bases lay in between. The CDR3 consists of 10 residues. Germline loops: CDR1 SQVTM, CDR2 ANQGSEA. The CDR3 nucleotides are TGCAGCGTTATTGGCAGGGTGGCGTTCTTT. This sequence encodes CSVIGRVAFF.

This clonotype was observed many times. The V gene is TRBV20-1, the J gene TRBJ2-7; D is possibly TRBD2 (5 bases). The V and J ends lost 5 bases and 3 bases respectively, with 11 bases between them. The V gene's germline CDR1 is DFQATT and CDR2 SNEGSKA (reference sequence). CDR3 size: 12 residues. The CDR3 protein is CSAGPDFYEQYV. CDR3 nucleotides: TGCAGTGCTGGTCCGGACTTCTACGAGCAGTACGTC.

This clonotype was found many times. V usage is TRBV27 and J usage is TRBJ2-7; D remains unclear. The germline CDR1 and CDR2 sequences are MNHEY and SMNVEV (reference sequence). V dropped 5 bases and J dropped 2 bases, with 16 bases sitting between them. CDR3 length equals 15 residues. In nucleotides, the CDR3 is TGTGCCAGCAGTGATGGAACCCCCGAGGCCTACGAGCAGTACTTC. The encoded protein is CASSDGTPEAYEQYF.

This clonotype has ten or more counts. The chain couples TRBV20-1 to TRBJ2-1, with 8 bases that match TRBD1. V lost 1 base, J lost 5 bases, and 1 base stayed unmatched. CDR1 DFQATT and CDR2 SNEGSKA come from the germline V gene (reference sequence). The CDR3 is 13 residues long. CDR3 sequence: CSARGTGHNEQFF. The CDR3 DNA follows: TGCAGTGCTAGAGGGACAGGGCACAATGAGCAGTTCTTC.

DNA for the CDR3: TGTGCCACCAGTGACCCCGGACTAGCGACTACACATGAGCAGTTCTTC. It is translated as CATSDPGLATTHEQFF. The chain has TRBV24-1 and TRBJ2-1; 9 bases align to TRBD2. The CDR3 length is 16 residues. The ends lost 4 bases at V and 8 bases at J; junction bases unmatched: 11. From germline, CDR1 is KGHDR and CDR2 SFDVKD.

This clonotype was counted only a few times. This chain connects TRBV5-1 to TRBJ2-4; possibly TRBD1 for D (6 bases). This CDR3 spans 13 amino acids. Germline CDR1 SGHRS, CDR2 YFSETQ. The V and J ends lost 3 bases and 6 bases respectively, with 10 bases between them. The CDR3 here is CASSSRTANIQYF. CDR3 DNA: TGCGCCAGCAGCTCCCGGACAGCAAACATTCAGTACTTC.

This clonotype has just a few counts. V gene TRBV4-1 combines with J gene TRBJ2-3; TRBD2 matches 10 bases. Trimming removed 4 bases from V and 2 bases from J; junction bases left unmatched: 15. The CDR3 has 19 residues. Germline V gene sequence: CDR1 MGHRA, CDR2 YSYEKL. CDR3 sequence (DNA): TGCGCCAGCAGCCTGCCCCCCCGGAGACTAGCGGGCCTCACAGATACGCAGTATTTT. Encoded protein: CASSLPPRRLAGLTDTQYF.

With regard to this clonotype: One end of the junction does not line up with germline, which may come from a read error. This chain connects TRBV6-2 or TRBV6-3 to TRBJ1-5; D is ambiguous. This CDR3 has 13 amino acids. Germline lookup yields CDR1 MNHEY and CDR2 SVGEGT. CDR3 sequence reads: CASSYSGHQPQNF. CDR3 sequence (DNA): TGTGCCAGCAGTTACTCCGGCCATCAGCCCCAGAATTTT.

This clonotype was detected many times. The CDR3 nucleotides are TGCAGCGTTGTGTGGCGGACCATGAACACTGAAGCTTTCTTT. Translating gives CSVVWRTMNTEAFF. The chain joins TRBV29-1 to TRBJ1-1; D is unresolved. Trimming cost V 4 bases and J 0 bases, with 12 bases left between them. The germline CDR1 and CDR2 sequences are SQVTM and ANQGSEA. This CDR3 region has 14 residues.

This clonotype was counted at least ten times. The chain has TRBV15 and TRBJ1-5; D remains ambiguous. V was cut by 0 bases and J by 3 bases, with 9 bases left in between. The length of the CDR3 is 15 residues. CDR1 LNHNV and CDR2 YYDKDF come from the germline V gene (reference sequence). CDR3 in amino acids: CATSRDGQFNQPQHF. DNA for the CDR3: TGTGCCACCAGCAGAGATGGGCAGTTCAATCAGCCCCAGCATTTT.

Many counts were recorded for this clonotype. The chain carries TRBV27 and TRBJ1-4, with D possibly being TRBD1 (5 bases). This CDR3 comprises 13 residues. In germline, CDR1 is MNHEY, CDR2 SMNVEV (reference sequence). With 6 bases removed from V and 8 bases from J, the gap between germline ends came to 13 bases. DNA for the CDR3: TGTGCCAGCAGCAGTCCCCGGGGGGAAAAACTGTTTTTT. As protein: CASSSPRGEKLFF.

This clonotype was observed at least ten times. The V gene is TRBV20-1, the J gene TRBJ2-7; 8 bases align to TRBD2. With V trimmed by 3 bases and J by 3 bases, 7 bases remained unmatched. The CDR3 contains 14 residues. Germline CDR1 is DFQATT and CDR2 is SNEGSKA (reference sequence). For the CDR3, the DNA is TGCAGTGCTAGTGGACTAGCCGGGTTCTACGAGCAGTACTTC. Amino acid sequence: CSASGLAGFYEQYF.

This clonotype has ten or more counts. The V and J genes are TRBV4-2 and TRBJ2-1; D gene ambiguous. V lost 5 bases and J lost 5, with 10 bases in between. The CDR3 spans 13 residues. Looked up from germline, CDR1 is LGHNA and CDR2 is YNFKEQ. CDR3 region: CASSTHPDNEQFF. CDR3 bases: TGTGCCAGCAGCACTCATCCGGACAATGAGCAGTTCTTC.

The CDR3 protein is CSDWDPSTDTQYF. The CDR3 DNA sequence: TGCAGTGATTGGGACCCCAGCACAGATACGCAGTATTTT. The chain recombines TRBV20-1 with TRBJ2-3, with D tentatively TRBD1 or TRBD2 (5 bases each). Trimming pared 7 bases from V and 0 bases from J, leaving 11 bases between. The CDR3 length is 13 residues. CDR1 is DFQATT and CDR2 is SNEGSKA in the germline V gene (reference sequence).

Of note for this clonotype: A much larger clone differs from this one at a single base, so this may be a read error. This chain connects TRBV29-1 to TRBJ2-1, with D unresolved. This CDR3 has 12 amino acids. The V gene's germline CDR1 is SQVTM and CDR2 ANQGSEA. The CDR3 nucleotides read TGCAGCGTTGAATTGTCGCGCGGTGAGGAGTTCTTC. Translating gives CSVELSRGEEFF.

The table lists this clonotype with many counts. The CDR3 here is CSVKGGGRWDTGELFF. CDR3 bases: TGCAGTGTTAAAGGCGGGGGGCGGTGGGACACCGGGGAGCTGTTTTTT. This chain links TRBV20-1 with TRBJ2-2; 8 nucleotides align to TRBD2. Germline values: CDR1 DFQATT, CDR2 SNEGSKA (reference sequence). The CDR3 totals 16 residues. The junction had 13 bases not matched to a gene; V was cut back by 7 bases and J by 3 bases.

In this sample, this clonotype turned up many times. The chain combines TRBV5-1 with TRBJ1-3; no firm D call. Trimming pared 4 bases from V and 0 bases from J, leaving 2 bases between. The CDR3 runs to 12 residues. The germline V gene encodes CDR1 SGHRS and CDR2 YFSETQ. The CDR3 region is CASSGSGNTIYF. Written as DNA, the CDR3 is TGCGCCAGCAGCGGCTCTGGAAACACCATATATTTT.

Comment on this clonotype: This may come from a read error, since a much larger clone is one base off. This chain links TRBV5-6 with TRBJ2-7; D not certain. There are 13 residues in the CDR3. V was shortened by 0 bases and J by 2 bases, with 6 bases between the two germline ends. Looked up from germline, CDR1 is SGHDT and CDR2 is YYEEEE. In nucleotides, the CDR3 is TGTGCCAGCAGCTTGGTGGGTACCTACGAGCAGTACTTC. This codes for CASSLVGTYEQYF.

This clonotype was seen many times. V and J are TRBV5-1 and TRBJ2-2; D remains ambiguous. CDR1 is SGHRS, CDR2 YFSETQ, per germline. Between the trimmed V and J ends, which lost 5 bases and 2 bases, there was a span of 7 bases. This CDR3 has 13 amino acids. The CDR3 here is CASSKENTGELFF. CDR3 coding DNA: TGCGCCAGCAGTAAAGAAAACACCGGGGAGCTGTTTTTT.

This clonotype came up many times. The genes are TRBV20-1 and TRBJ2-2, with D possibly being TRBD2 (5 bases). The V end was cut by 0 bases, the J end by 5 bases, with 13 bases between. CDR3 length: 15 residues. Looked up from germline, CDR1 is DFQATT and CDR2 is SNEGSKA (reference sequence). The CDR3, as DNA: TGCAGTGCTAGAGATCTCGGGGTGGGGACCGGGGAGCTGTTTTTT. Translation gives CSARDLGVGTGELFF.

This clonotype was detected ten times or more. The rearrangement uses TRBV12-3 or TRBV12-4 and TRBJ2-5; a possible D gene is TRBD1 (5 bases). The CDR3 runs to 14 residues. With 3 bases removed from V and 5 bases from J, the gap between germline ends came to 13 bases. CDR3 sequence reads: CASSLAGMGETQYF. In DNA form, the CDR3 reads TGTGCCAGCAGTTTGGCAGGGATGGGGGAGACCCAGTACTTC.

Many counts were recorded for this clonotype. The chain combines TRBV19 with TRBJ1-1, with a weak D call TRBD1 (5 bases). Germline assignment: CDR1 LNHDA and CDR2 SQIVND (reference sequence). This CDR3 contains 14 residues. Trimming stripped 5 bases from V and 1 base from J, with 11 bases between. The CDR3 DNA sequence: TGTGCCAGTAGTCCCCGGGGCCCGAACACTGAAGCTTTCTTT. It is translated as CASSPRGPNTEAFF.

This clonotype showed up many times. This chain uses TRBV11-2 with TRBJ1-1, with a possible D match to TRBD1 (6 bases). The germline V and J ends were trimmed by 4 bases and 4 bases, with 13 bases remaining between them. Per germline, CDR1 SGHAT and CDR2 FQNNGV. The CDR3 spans 14 residues. CDR3 DNA: TGTGCCAGCAGCTGGACAGAGTTAAGCACTGAAGCTTTCTTT. Translation: CASSWTELSTEAFF.

This clonotype has a count of ten or more. The rearrangement joins TRBV3-1 to TRBJ2-5; D gene unclear. The CDR3 loop spans 12 amino acids. The V and J ends lost 0 bases and 7 bases respectively, with 6 bases between them. CDR1 and CDR2 from the germline V gene are LGHDT and YNNKEL (reference sequence). DNA of the CDR3: TGTGCCAGCAGCCAAGAGTGGGGGACCCAGTACTTC. Translating it yields CASSQEWGTQYF.

This clonotype was seen repeatedly, ten times or more. V usage is TRBV29-1 and J usage is TRBJ1-1; 10 bases match TRBD1. V lost 2 bases, J lost 4 bases, and 4 bases stayed unmatched. Germline-derived CDR1 and CDR2 are SQVTM and ANQGSEA. CDR3 length: 14 residues. CDR3 region: CSVEKRTGGTEAFF. CDR3 bases: TGCAGCGTTGAAAAGCGGACAGGGGGCACTGAAGCTTTCTTT.

This clonotype was seen many times. V and J are TRBV7-2 and TRBJ2-5; tentative D call: TRBD2 (6 bases). Germline CDR1 and CDR2: SGHTA and FQGNSA. The V and J ends lost 1 base and 5 bases respectively, with 8 bases between them. CDR3 size: 13 residues. This CDR3 reads CASSLESGETQYF. The CDR3, as DNA: TGTGCCAGCAGCTTAGAGAGCGGGGAGACCCAGTACTTC. Combining the CDR3 with reference TRBV7-2 and TRBJ2-5 gives the whole variable domain GAGVSQSPSNKVTEKGKDVELRCDPISGHTALYWYRQSLGQGLEFLIYFQGNSAPDKSGLPSDRFSAERTGGSVSTLTIQRTQQEDSAVYLCASSLESGETQYFGPGTRLLVL.

V is TRBV20-1 and J is TRBJ1-2; the match to TRBD1 covers 9 bases. The CDR3 is 12 residues long. V shed 6 bases, J shed 6 bases, and the junction held 5 bases outside the gene matches. Germline CDR1 DFQATT, CDR2 SNEGSKA (reference sequence). The CDR3 region has the DNA TGCAGTGCAAGACAGGGGGGAGATGGCTACACCTTC. This gives the protein CSARQGGDGYTF.

The table lists this clonotype with many counts. The chain is built from TRBV20-1 and TRBJ1-1, with 11 nucleotides matching TRBD1. Trimming took 2 bases from V and 7 from J; bases not matched to a gene: 6. In germline, CDR1 is DFQATT, CDR2 SNEGSKA (reference sequence). The CDR3 runs to 14 residues. In DNA, the CDR3 is TGCAGTGCTAGATGGGACAGGGGGACGGGTGAAGCTTTCTTT. Translating gives CSARWDRGTGEAFF.